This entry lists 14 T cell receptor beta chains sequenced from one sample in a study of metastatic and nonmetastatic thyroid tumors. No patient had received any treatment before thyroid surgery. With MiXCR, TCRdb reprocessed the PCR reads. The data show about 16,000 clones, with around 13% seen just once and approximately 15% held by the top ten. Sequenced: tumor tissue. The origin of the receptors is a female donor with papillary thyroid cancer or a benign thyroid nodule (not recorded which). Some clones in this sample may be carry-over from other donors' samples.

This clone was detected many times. For the CDR3, the DNA is TGTGCCAGCAGCCTTTGGGACAGCTCTGGAAACACCATATATTTT. It yields the protein CASSLWDSSGNTIYF. The rearrangement joins TRBV7-9 to TRBJ1-3, with TRBD1 matching 7 bases. V dropped 5 bases and J dropped 0; count of bases not matched to a gene: 4. Germline-derived CDR1 and CDR2 are SEHNR and FQNEAQ (reference sequence). There are 15 residues in the CDR3.

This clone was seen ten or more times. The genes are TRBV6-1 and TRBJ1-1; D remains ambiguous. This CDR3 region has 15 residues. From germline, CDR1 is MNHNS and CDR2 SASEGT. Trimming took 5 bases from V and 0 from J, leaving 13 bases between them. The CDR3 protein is CASSRPTGVNTEAFF. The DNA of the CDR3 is TGTGCCAGCAGTCGACCCACCGGGGTGAACACTGAAGCTTTCTTT.

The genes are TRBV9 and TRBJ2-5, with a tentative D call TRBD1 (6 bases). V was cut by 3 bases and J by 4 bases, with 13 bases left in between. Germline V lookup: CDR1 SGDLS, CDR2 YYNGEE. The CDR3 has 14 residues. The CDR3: CASSARQVGETQYF. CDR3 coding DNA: TGTGCCAGCAGCGCTCGACAGGTTGGAGAGACCCAGTACTTC.

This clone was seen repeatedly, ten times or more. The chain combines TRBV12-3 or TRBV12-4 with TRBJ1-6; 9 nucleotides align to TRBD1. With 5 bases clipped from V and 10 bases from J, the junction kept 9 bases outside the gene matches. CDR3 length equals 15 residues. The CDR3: CASSLQGAVGSPLHF. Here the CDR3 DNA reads TGTGCCAGCAGTCTACAGGGGGCTGTCGGATCACCCCTCCACTTT.

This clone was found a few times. CDR3 sequence reads: CASSITGGGFIPQPQHF. The CDR3 DNA is TGTGCCAGTAGTATAACAGGGGGCGGTTTTATTCCTCAGCCCCAGCATTTT. The V gene is TRBV19, the J gene TRBJ1-5; TRBD1 matches at 9 bases. Germline CDR1 reads LNHDA; CDR2 reads SQIVND (reference sequence). CDR3 length equals 17 residues. Trimming removed 2 bases from V and 6 bases from J; junction bases left unmatched: 11. The full variable domain, in which reference TRBV19 and TRBJ1-5 provide the parts outside the CDR3, is DGGITQSPKYLFRKEGQNVTLSCEQNLNHDAMYWYRQDPGQGLRLIYYSQIVNDFQKGDIAEGYSVSREKKESFPLTVTSAQKNPTAFYLCASSITGGGFIPQPQHFGDGTRLSIL.

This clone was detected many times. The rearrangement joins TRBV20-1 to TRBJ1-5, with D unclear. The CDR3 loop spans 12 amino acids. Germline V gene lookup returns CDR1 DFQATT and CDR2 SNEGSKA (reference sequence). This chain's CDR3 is CSLGILGQPQHF. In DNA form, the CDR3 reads TGCAGCCTGGGGATCTTGGGTCAGCCCCAGCATTTT.

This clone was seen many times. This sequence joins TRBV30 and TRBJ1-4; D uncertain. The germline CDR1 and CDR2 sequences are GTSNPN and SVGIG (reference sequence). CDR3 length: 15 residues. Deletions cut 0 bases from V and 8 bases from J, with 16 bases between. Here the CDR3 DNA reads TGTGCCTGGAGTGTAGCCCCCGGCATAAACGAAAAACTGTTTTTT. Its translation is CAWSVAPGINEKLFF.

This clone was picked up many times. The CDR3 sequence: CASSEGTENTEAFF. The CDR3 DNA reads TGTGCCAGCAGTGAAGGGACGGAGAACACTGAAGCTTTCTTT. This chain connects TRBV6-1 to TRBJ1-1; D is unclear. The V end lost 1 base, the J end lost 1 base, and 7 bases lay between the germline ends. This CDR3 spans 14 amino acids. The germline V gene has CDR1 MNHNS and CDR2 SASEGT.

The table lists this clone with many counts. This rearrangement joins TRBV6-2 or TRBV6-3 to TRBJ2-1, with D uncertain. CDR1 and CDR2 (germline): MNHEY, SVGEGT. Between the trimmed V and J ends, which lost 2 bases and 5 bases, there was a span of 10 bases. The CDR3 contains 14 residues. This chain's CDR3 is CASSYLGRNNEQFF. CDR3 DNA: TGTGCCAGCAGTTACCTCGGACGGAACAATGAGCAGTTCTTC.

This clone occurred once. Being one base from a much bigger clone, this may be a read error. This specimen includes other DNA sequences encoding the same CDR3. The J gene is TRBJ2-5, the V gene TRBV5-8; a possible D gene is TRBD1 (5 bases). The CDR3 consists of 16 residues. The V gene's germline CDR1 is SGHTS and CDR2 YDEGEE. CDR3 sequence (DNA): TGTGCTAGCAGCTCTCGGTTAGGACACCCCCAAGAGACCCAGTACTTC. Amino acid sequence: CASSSRLGHPQETQYF.

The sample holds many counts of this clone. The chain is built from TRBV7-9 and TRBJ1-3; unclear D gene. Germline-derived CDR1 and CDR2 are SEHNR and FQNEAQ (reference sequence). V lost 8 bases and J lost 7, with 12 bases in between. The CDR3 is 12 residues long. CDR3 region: CASGQDRNTIYF. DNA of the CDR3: TGTGCCAGCGGGCAGGACCGGAACACCATATATTTT.

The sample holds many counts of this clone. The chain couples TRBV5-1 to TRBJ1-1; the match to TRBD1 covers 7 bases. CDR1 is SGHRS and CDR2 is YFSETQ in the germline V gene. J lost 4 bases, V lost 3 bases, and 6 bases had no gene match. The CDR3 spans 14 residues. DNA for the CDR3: TGCGCCAGCAGCTCCGGACAGGAGAGCACTGAAGCTTTCTTT. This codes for CASSSGQESTEAFF.

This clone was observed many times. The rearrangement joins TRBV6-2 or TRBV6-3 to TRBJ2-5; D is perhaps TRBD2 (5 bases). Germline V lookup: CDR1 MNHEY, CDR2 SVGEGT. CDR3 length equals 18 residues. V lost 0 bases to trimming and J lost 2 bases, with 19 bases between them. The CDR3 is CASSYSIPRGSRQETQYF. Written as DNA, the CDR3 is TGTGCCAGCAGTTACTCGATCCCCCGCGGGTCACGGCAAGAGACCCAGTACTTC.

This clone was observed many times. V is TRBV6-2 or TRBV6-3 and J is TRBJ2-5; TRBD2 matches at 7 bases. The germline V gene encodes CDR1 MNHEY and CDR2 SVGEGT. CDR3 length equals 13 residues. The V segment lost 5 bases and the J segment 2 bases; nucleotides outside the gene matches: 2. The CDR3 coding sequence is TGTGCCAGCAGTCGGACTAGACAAGAGACCCAGTACTTC. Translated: CASSRTRQETQYF.